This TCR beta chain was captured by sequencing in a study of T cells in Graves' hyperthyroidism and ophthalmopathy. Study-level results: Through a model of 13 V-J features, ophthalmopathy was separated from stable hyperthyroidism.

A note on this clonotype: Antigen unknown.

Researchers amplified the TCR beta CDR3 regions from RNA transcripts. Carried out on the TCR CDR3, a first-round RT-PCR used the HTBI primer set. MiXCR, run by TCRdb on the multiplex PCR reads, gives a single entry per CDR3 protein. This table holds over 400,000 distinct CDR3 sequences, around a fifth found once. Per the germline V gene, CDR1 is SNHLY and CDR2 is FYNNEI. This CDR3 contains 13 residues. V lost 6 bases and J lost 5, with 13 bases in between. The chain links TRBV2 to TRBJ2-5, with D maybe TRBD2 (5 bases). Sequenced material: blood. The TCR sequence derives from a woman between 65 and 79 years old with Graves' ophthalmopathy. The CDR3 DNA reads TGTGCCAGCAGGGAGCTGCCGGGGGAGACCCAGTACTTC. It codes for CASRELPGETQYF.